This is a list of T cell receptor beta chains from one sample in a study of CD8+CD57+ T cells in acquired aplastic anemia. TCRdb used MiXCR to reprocess the reads, holding one entry per CDR3 protein. Among some 130,000 distinct CDR3 sequences listed, around two fifths were seen once. The sequencing sample was made of sorted CD4+, CD8+, or CD8+CD57+ T cells (not recorded which) from PBMCs. The source of these receptors is a human donor in good health, serving as a control. Each CDR3 is given with its conserved first and last residue. The D gene is left open where the match is weak. Not every row has a clone size; where given, it reads once, few, many or a size class.

j_call: TRBJ2-1
d_call: TRBD2
cdr3_length: 18
v_call: TRBV12-3/TRBV12-4
clone_size: few
cdr3_aa: CASSGTSGGGRSYNEQFF
cdr3_nt: TGTGCCAGCAGCGGGACTAGCGGGGGGGGCCGGTCCTACAATGAGCAGTTCTTC

j_call: TRBJ2-2
d_call: .
cdr3_length: 15
v_call: TRBV12-5
clone_size: .
cdr3_aa: CASGLLDRRSGELFF
cdr3_nt: TGTGCTAGTGGTTTATTGGACCGCAGGTCCGGGGAGCTGTTTTTT

j_call: TRBJ1-1
d_call: TRBD1
cdr3_length: 13
v_call: TRBV19
clone_size: .
cdr3_aa: CASGDSLNTEAFF
cdr3_nt: TGTGCCAGTGGGGACAGTTTGAACACTGAAGCTTTCTTT

j_call: TRBJ1-2
d_call: TRBD1
cdr3_length: 14
v_call: TRBV5-1
clone_size: .
cdr3_aa: CASSSENTGVGYTF
cdr3_nt: TGCGCCAGCAGCTCGGAGAATACAGGGGTCGGCTACACCTTC

j_call: TRBJ1-4
d_call: TRBD1
cdr3_length: 13
v_call: TRBV7-9
clone_size: .
cdr3_aa: CASSLGTGEKLFF
cdr3_nt: TGTGCCAGCAGCTTAGGGACAGGGGAAAAACTGTTTTTT

j_call: TRBJ2-7
d_call: TRBD1
cdr3_length: 12
v_call: TRBV29-1
clone_size: many
cdr3_aa: CSAGTGLGEQYF
cdr3_nt: TGCAGCGCCGGGACAGGTCTTGGGGAGCAGTACTTC

j_call: TRBJ2-7
d_call: TRBD1
cdr3_length: 12
v_call: TRBV2
clone_size: .
cdr3_aa: CAAGTGVGEQYF
cdr3_nt: TGTGCCGCAGGGACAGGGGTAGGTGAGCAGTACTTC

j_call: TRBJ2-6
d_call: TRBD1
cdr3_length: 15
v_call: TRBV20-1
clone_size: few
cdr3_aa: CSAAGQGPGANVLTF
cdr3_nt: TGCAGTGCCGCTGGACAGGGGCCTGGGGCCAACGTCCTGACTTTC

j_call: TRBJ2-1
d_call: .
cdr3_length: 12
v_call: TRBV7-9
clone_size: .
cdr3_aa: CASTRDGNEQFF
cdr3_nt: TGTGCCAGCACCCGGGACGGCAATGAGCAGTTCTTC

j_call: TRBJ2-7
d_call: .
cdr3_length: 14
v_call: TRBV20-1
clone_size: .
cdr3_aa: CSARGEESSYEQYF
cdr3_nt: TGCAGTGCTAGAGGGGAGGAAAGCTCCTACGAGCAGTACTTC

j_call: TRBJ1-1
d_call: .
cdr3_length: 14
v_call: TRBV5-8
clone_size: many
cdr3_aa: CASSVTGPNTEAFF
cdr3_nt: TGTGCCAGCAGCGTAACAGGGCCGAACACTGAAGCTTTCTTT

j_call: TRBJ1-2
d_call: TRBD1
cdr3_length: 16
v_call: TRBV10-3
clone_size: .
cdr3_aa: CAISDPRTGTNYGYTF
cdr3_nt: TGTGCCATCAGTGACCCGCGGACAGGGACTAACTATGGCTACACCTTC

j_call: TRBJ2-4
d_call: .
cdr3_length: 15
v_call: TRBV3-1
clone_size: .
cdr3_aa: CASSYTSGPKNIQYF
cdr3_nt: TGTGCCAGCAGTTACACCAGCGGACCTAAAAACATTCAGTACTTC

j_call: TRBJ1-1
d_call: .
cdr3_length: 14
v_call: TRBV6-1
clone_size: many
cdr3_aa: CASSVGHPNTEAFF
cdr3_nt: TGTGCCAGCAGTGTAGGACACCCGAACACTGAAGCTTTCTTT

j_call: TRBJ2-2
d_call: .
cdr3_length: 13
v_call: TRBV7-3
clone_size: .
cdr3_aa: CASSVIGSGELFF
cdr3_nt: TGTGCCAGCAGCGTCATAGGTTCCGGGGAGCTGTTTTTT

j_call: TRBJ1-2
d_call: .
cdr3_length: 16
v_call: TRBV19
clone_size: many
cdr3_aa: CASSILGYASNYGYTF
cdr3_nt: TGTGCCAGTAGTATTCTCGGTTATGCTTCTAACTATGGCTACACCTTC

j_call: TRBJ1-1
d_call: .
cdr3_length: 13
v_call: TRBV4-2
clone_size: many
cdr3_aa: CASSQPGSPEAFF
cdr3_nt: TGTGCCAGCAGCCAGCCGGGGAGCCCTGAAGCTTTCTTT

j_call: TRBJ2-3
d_call: .
cdr3_length: 14
v_call: TRBV9
clone_size: many
cdr3_aa: CASSVRASTDTQYF
cdr3_nt: TGTGCCAGCAGCGTAAGGGCCAGCACAGATACGCAGTATTTT

j_call: TRBJ1-2
d_call: .
cdr3_length: 17
v_call: TRBV5-4
clone_size: many
cdr3_aa: CASSLKEASGIFYGYTF
cdr3_nt: TGTGCCAGCAGCTTAAAGGAGGCATCGGGTATATTCTATGGCTACACTTTC

j_call: TRBJ2-3
d_call: .
cdr3_length: 17
v_call: TRBV24-1
clone_size: .
cdr3_aa: CATSDDHRETSTDTQYF
cdr3_nt: TGTGCCACCAGTGATGACCACAGGGAGACTAGCACAGATACGCAGTATTTT

j_call: TRBJ1-6
d_call: TRBD1
cdr3_length: 16
v_call: TRBV10-3
clone_size: .
cdr3_aa: CAISESRQGLNSPLHF
cdr3_nt: TGTGCCATCAGTGAGTCTCGACAGGGGTTGAATTCACCCCTCCACTTT

j_call: TRBJ1-1
d_call: .
cdr3_length: 14
v_call: TRBV27
clone_size: .
cdr3_aa: CASSWGGVDTEAFF
cdr3_nt: TGTGCCAGCAGTTGGGGGGGCGTCGACACTGAAGCTTTCTTT

j_call: TRBJ2-4
d_call: TRBD2
cdr3_length: 15
v_call: TRBV18
clone_size: .
cdr3_aa: CASSPLRLAGGIQYF
cdr3_nt: TGTGCCAGCTCACCATTGAGACTAGCCGGCGGCATTCAGTACTTC

j_call: TRBJ2-7
d_call: .
cdr3_length: 15
v_call: TRBV29-1
clone_size: .
cdr3_aa: CSVELLGLNSYEQYF
cdr3_nt: TGCAGCGTTGAACTACTTGGACTCAACTCCTACGAGCAGTACTTC

j_call: TRBJ2-6
d_call: .
cdr3_length: 16
v_call: TRBV2
clone_size: many
cdr3_aa: CASSELRRSGANVLTF
cdr3_nt: TGTGCCAGCAGTGAATTACGGCGCTCTGGGGCCAACGTCCTGACTTTC

j_call: TRBJ2-3
d_call: .
cdr3_length: 13
v_call: TRBV9
clone_size: many
cdr3_aa: CASSVVGTDTQYF
cdr3_nt: TGTGCCAGCAGCGTAGTGGGCACAGATACGCAGTATTTT

j_call: TRBJ2-5
d_call: TRBD2
cdr3_length: 15
v_call: TRBV10-3
clone_size: many
cdr3_aa: CAISESTGLAEKKYF
cdr3_nt: TGTGCCATCAGTGAGTCGACGGGACTAGCCGAGAAGAAGTACTTC

j_call: TRBJ2-3
d_call: TRBD1
cdr3_length: 16
v_call: TRBV7-8
clone_size: many
cdr3_aa: CASSFRTGALTDTQYF
cdr3_nt: TGTGCCAGCAGCTTTAGGACAGGGGCCCTAACAGATACGCAGTATTTT

j_call: TRBJ1-3
d_call: .
cdr3_length: 17
v_call: TRBV9
clone_size: many
cdr3_aa: CASSVDSGRYSGNTIYF
cdr3_nt: TGTGCCAGCAGCGTAGATTCAGGAAGATACTCTGGAAACACCATATATTTT

j_call: TRBJ2-7
d_call: .
cdr3_length: 15
v_call: TRBV9
clone_size: many
cdr3_aa: CASSVGTTSGEEQYF
cdr3_nt: TGTGCCAGCAGCGTAGGGACTACCTCCGGTGAGGAGCAGTACTTC